This T cell receptor (beta chain) was profiled in a study of shared clonotypes between healthy human individuals. Germline V CDR1 and CDR2: LGHNA, YSLEER. The CDR3 contains 15 residues. With V trimmed by 3 bases and J by 5 bases, 3 bases remained unmatched. Only in-frame clones appear in the TCRdb table, and some are missing; sequencing was by immunoSEQ multiplex PCR. This table has around 2.1 million clones, approximately 94% appearing once. Sequenced: naive CD4+ T cells sorted from blood. Documented subset: CD45RA+ positively selected. The V gene is TRBV4-3, the J gene TRBJ1-4; 10 nucleotides agree with TRBD1. The TCR comes from a man between 18 and 35 years old in good health. The CDR3 is CASSQVGQGNEKLFF. CDR3 nucleotide sequence: TGCGCCAGCAGCCAGGTGGGACAGGGGAATGAAAAACTGTTTTTT.